A single TCR beta chain is shown here with its context. What it binds is not known. This sample is drawn from a study of identical twins. The germline gives CDR1 LNHDA, CDR2 SQIVND (reference sequence). The CDR3 totals 15 residues. V lost 6 bases to trimming and J lost 0 bases, with 13 bases between them. MiXCR, run by TCRdb on the 5' RACE reads, gives a single entry per CDR3 protein. Here the sample spans about 200,000 distinct CDR3 sequences, over 8% being singletons. General study findings and limits: Fewer insertions marked abundant cord blood beta clonotypes; young adult naive trended weakly, memory not at all. Sequences that were out-of-frame, alpha and twin-shared displayed an excess of low generation probability. Models, which agreed with sharing between unrelated individuals, nonetheless underestimated the out-of-frame TCR alpha sharing seen in monozygotic twins. Donors were not followed over many years; analysis was cross-sectional.

The sample comprised memory (CD45RO+) T cells sorted from blood. The chain employs TRBV19 and TRBJ2-3, with D tentatively TRBD2 (5 bases). The TCR sequence derives from a woman aged 18-35 years in good health. CDR3 in amino acids: CASRERSVSTDTQYF. The CDR3, as DNA: TGTGCCAGTAGGGAGCGGTCAGTCAGCACAGATACGCAGTATTTT.